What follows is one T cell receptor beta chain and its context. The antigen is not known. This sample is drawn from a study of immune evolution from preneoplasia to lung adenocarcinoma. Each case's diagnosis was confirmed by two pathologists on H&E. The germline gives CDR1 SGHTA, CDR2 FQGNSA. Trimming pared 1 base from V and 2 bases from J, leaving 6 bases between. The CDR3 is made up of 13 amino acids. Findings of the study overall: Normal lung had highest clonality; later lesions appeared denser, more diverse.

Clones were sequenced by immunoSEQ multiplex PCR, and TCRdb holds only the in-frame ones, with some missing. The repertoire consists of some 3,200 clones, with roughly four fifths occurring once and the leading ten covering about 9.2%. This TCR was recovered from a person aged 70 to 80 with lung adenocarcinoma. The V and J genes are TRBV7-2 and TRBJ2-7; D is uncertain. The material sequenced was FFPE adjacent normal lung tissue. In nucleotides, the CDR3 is TGTGCCAGCAGCTTAGTTGAACCCTACGAGCAGTACTTC. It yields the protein CASSLVEPYEQYF.